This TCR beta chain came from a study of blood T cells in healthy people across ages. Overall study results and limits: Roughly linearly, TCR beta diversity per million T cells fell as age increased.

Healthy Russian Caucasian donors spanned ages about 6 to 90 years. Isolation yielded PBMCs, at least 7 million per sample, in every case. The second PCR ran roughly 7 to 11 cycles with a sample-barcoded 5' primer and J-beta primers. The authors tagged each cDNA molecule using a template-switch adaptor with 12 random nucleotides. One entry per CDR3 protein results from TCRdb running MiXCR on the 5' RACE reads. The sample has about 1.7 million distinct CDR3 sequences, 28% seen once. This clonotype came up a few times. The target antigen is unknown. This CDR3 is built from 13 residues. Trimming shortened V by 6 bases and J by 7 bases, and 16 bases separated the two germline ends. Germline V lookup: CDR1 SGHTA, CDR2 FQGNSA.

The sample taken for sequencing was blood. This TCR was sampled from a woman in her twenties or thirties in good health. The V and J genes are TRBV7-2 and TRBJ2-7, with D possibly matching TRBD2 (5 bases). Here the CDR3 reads CASRHTSGWEQYF. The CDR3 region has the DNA TGTGCCAGCAGGCACACGAGCGGATGGGAGCAGTACTTC.